This T cell receptor (beta chain) was recovered during a study of blood T cell repertoires in COVID-19. Study-level information: T cells, B-cell-depleted T cells, or PBMCs supplied cDNA or gDNA.

As originally analysed: Amplified reference gene primers provided the basis for estimating nucleated cell counts. Sequencing was performed with immunoSEQ multiplex PCR; in TCRdb, only in-frame clones are kept and a portion is missing. Clone size and V and J calls were adopted from that table, with D and trimming inferred from the DNA. The sample holds approximately 20,000 clones; 70% to 90% are singletons and the top ten take roughly 67%. The clonotype was recovered from a man of 80 years or more with acute or convalescent COVID-19. Sequenced: peripheral blood.

CDR3 sequence (DNA): TGTGCCAGCAGCCAAGAAAACCTAGCGGGGGTCACAGATACGCAGTATTTT. Its translation: CASSQENLAGVTDTQYF. The J gene is TRBJ2-3, the V gene TRBV14; 10 nucleotides line up with TRBD2. CDR3 length: 17 amino acids. After removal of 0 bases from V and 2 bases from J, the junction contained 5 bases not matched to a gene. Germline CDR1 SGHDN, CDR2 FVKESK. The variable domain in full, with the rest retrieved from reference TRBV14 and TRBJ2-3, is EAGVTQFPSHSVIEKGQTVTLRCDPISGHDNLYWYRRVMGKEIKFLLHFVKESKQDESGMPNNRFLAERTGGTYSTLKVQPAELEDSGVYFCASSQENLAGVTDTQYFGPGTRLTVL.